Below are 30 T cell receptor beta chains sequenced from a single sample in a study of T-cell reconstitution after alpha-beta-depleted transplantation in children. The library targeted TCRbeta and was prepared with unique molecular identifiers. TCRdb redid the calling of the PCR reads with MiXCR, one entry per CDR3 protein. The sample contains nearly 200,000 distinct CDR3 sequences, 6.3% of which appear only once. The source material was PBMCs, sampled before TCRalphabeta/CD19-depleted stem cell transplant. These receptors originate from a girl less than two years old with combined immunodeficiency, due to receive a stem cell transplant.

This clonotype was recorded many times. This rearrangement joins TRBV20-1 to TRBJ2-3; maybe TRBD1 (6 bases). The germline V gene encodes CDR1 DFQATT and CDR2 SNEGSKA (reference sequence). V lost 3 bases and J lost 0, with 13 bases in between. The CDR3 covers 15 residues. CDR3 bases: TGCAGTGCTAGCCTGACAGGAATCAGCACAGATACGCAGTATTTT. Amino acid sequence: CSASLTGISTDTQYF.

The CDR3 nucleotides read TGCAGCGTTGAACCTCTCCAATCCACTAGCGTGAAGTTCTTC. This encodes CSVEPLQSTSVKFF. V gene TRBV29-1 combines with J gene TRBJ2-1; 7 bases match TRBD2. This CDR3 comprises 14 residues. Trimming cost V 2 bases and J 14 bases; bases outside gene matches: 15. Germline values: CDR1 SQVTM, CDR2 ANQGSEA.

This CDR3 is CSASWGGLAGGFVADTQYF. The CDR3 DNA follows: TGCAGTGCTAGCTGGGGGGGACTAGCGGGAGGTTTTGTCGCAGATACGCAGTATTTT. The rearrangement links TRBV20-1 to TRBJ2-3; 15 bases map to TRBD2. V gave up 3 bases and J gave up 4 bases; unmatched junction bases: 14. Per germline, CDR1 DFQATT and CDR2 SNEGSKA (reference sequence). The CDR3 extends over 19 amino acids.

This clonotype occurred a few times. The V gene is TRBV4-3, the J gene TRBJ2-1, with D perhaps TRBD2 (6 bases). Per germline, CDR1 LGHNA and CDR2 YSLEER. The CDR3 loop spans 19 amino acids. V shed 0 bases and J shed 4 bases, with 22 bases lying between them. CDR3 sequence (DNA): TGCGCCAGCAGCCAAGATAAAGTCTCCCTTAGCGGAAGATACAATGAGCAGTTCTTC. This codes for CASSQDKVSLSGRYNEQFF.

This clonotype was seen many times. The CDR3 here is CASSPNGGGETQYF. DNA for the CDR3: TGTGCCAGCAGCCCGAATGGTGGAGGAGAGACCCAGTACTTC. The chain recombines TRBV7-2 with TRBJ2-5, with a possible D match to TRBD2 (5 bases). Trimming removed 5 bases at V and 4 bases at J, with 14 bases between. The CDR3 totals 14 residues. Germline loops: CDR1 SGHTA, CDR2 FQGNSA.

This clonotype was observed many times. This chain links TRBV7-8 with TRBJ2-7; weak D call: TRBD2 (5 bases). There are 14 residues in the CDR3. Germline CDR1 and CDR2: SGHVS and FQNEAQ. The V end was cut by 7 bases, the J end by 4 bases, with 17 bases between. In DNA, the CDR3 is TGTGCCAGCAAGCCCTTTTACGGGGAGTACGAGCAGTACTTC. This sequence encodes CASKPFYGEYEQYF.

Concerning this clonotype: This sequence may be a read error, since a much larger clone differs from it by one base. The chain combines TRBV29-1 with TRBJ2-1; the D is unclear. The J call is uncertain, as TRBJ2-7 better fits the DNA end. There are 10 residues in the CDR3. Per the germline V gene, CDR1 is SQVTM and CDR2 is ANQGSEA. As DNA, the CDR3 is TGCAGCGTTGATAGTTATGAGCAGTACTTC. Amino acids: CSVDSYEQYF.

This clonotype was seen at least ten times. The V gene is TRBV3-1, the J gene TRBJ2-7, with 9 bases aligning to TRBD1. V gave up 0 bases and J gave up 1 base; unmatched junction bases: 7. The CDR3 extends over 17 amino acids. Per the germline V gene, CDR1 is LGHDT and CDR2 is YNNKEL (reference sequence). CDR3 amino acids: CASSQEFRTGVSYEQYF. The DNA for the CDR3 is TGTGCCAGCAGCCAAGAGTTTCGGACAGGGGTTTCCTACGAGCAGTACTTC.

This clonotype was detected ten times or more. The rearrangement links TRBV6-5 to TRBJ2-1; tentatively, D is TRBD2 (5 bases). This CDR3 spans 12 amino acids. The germline V gene has CDR1 MNHEY and CDR2 SVGAGI. The V and J ends lost 8 bases and 3 bases respectively, with 8 bases between them. In nucleotides, the CDR3 is TGTGCCAGCCTGGACTTCTACAATGAGCAGTTCTTC. This translates into CASLDFYNEQFF.

This clonotype was counted ten times or more. The gene calls are TRBV12-3 or TRBV12-4 and TRBJ2-5, with D uncertain. The CDR3 consists of 11 residues. V was pared by 3 bases and J by 4 bases, with 3 bases between. The CDR3 nucleotides read TGTGCCAGCAGTTTGCGAGAGACCCAGTACTTC. Protein product: CASSLRETQYF.

The table lists this clonotype with many counts. The chain links TRBV21-1 to TRBJ2-5; the table's D gene call, TRBD1, was not cross checked with the DNA. TRBV21-1 has pseudogene status. This CDR3 is 16 amino acids long. CDR3 region: CASTRGHRDREETQYF. CDR3 DNA sequence: TGTGCCAGCACAAGGGGTCACCGGGACAGGGAAGAGACCCAGTACTTC.

Concerning this clonotype: A read error is possible here, since a much larger clone lies one base away. This chain connects TRBV20-1 to TRBJ1-1; D gene uncertain. The CDR3 extends over 13 amino acids. The V gene's germline CDR1 is DFQATT and CDR2 SNEGSKA (reference sequence). CDR3 protein: CSSRGGRIPEAFF. The CDR3, as DNA: TGCAGTTCTAGAGGCGGCCGGATCCCTGAAGCTTTCTTT.

This clonotype was detected ten times or more. This rearrangement joins TRBV15 to TRBJ2-1; 7 nucleotides line up with TRBD1. The CDR3 has 13 residues. V dropped 5 bases and J dropped 6; count of bases not matched to a gene: 4. Germline CDR1 and CDR2: LNHNV and YYDKDF (reference sequence). The CDR3 DNA reads TGTGCCACCAGCGGGGACAGCCCCAATGAGCAGTTCTTC. The encoded protein is CATSGDSPNEQFF.

In this sample, this clonotype turned up many times. V and J are TRBV9 and TRBJ2-3; D is uncertain. The CDR3 loop spans 13 amino acids. Trimming left V 4 bases short and J 5 bases short, with 11 bases between. Per the germline V gene, CDR1 is SGDLS and CDR2 is YYNGEE. The CDR3 coding sequence is TGTGCCAGCAGCCCAGAAGGTGGAGATACGCAGTATTTT. This sequence encodes CASSPEGGDTQYF.

This clonotype was recorded at least ten times. This chain uses TRBV29-1 with TRBJ2-3; 7 positions agree with TRBD1. Germline values: CDR1 SQVTM, CDR2 ANQGSEA. J was trimmed by 1 base and V by 3 bases; bases with no gene match: 7. The CDR3 is made up of 15 amino acids. In nucleotides, the CDR3 is TGCAGCGTTGATGGTAGGGGGCCCCGCACAGATACGCAGTATTTT. Translating it yields CSVDGRGPRTDTQYF.

This clonotype has a count of ten or more. This chain links TRBV27 with TRBJ2-3, with 9 bases that match TRBD2. The trim removed 5 bases at V and 6 bases at J, leaving 12 bases unmatched. The germline V gene has CDR1 MNHEY and CDR2 SMNVEV (reference sequence). The CDR3 covers 16 residues. The chain's CDR3 is CASSPLSGRGWDTQYF. CDR3 coding DNA: TGTGCCAGCAGTCCTCTTAGCGGGAGAGGTTGGGATACGCAGTATTTT.

As regards this clonotype: Given a much more abundant clone one base away, this may be a read error. This CDR3 is CSVGGATDSIYKQYF. DNA of the CDR3: TGCAGCGTTGGGGGGGCAACGGACAGTATTTACAAGCAGTACTTC. The chain carries TRBV29-1 and TRBJ2-7, with D perhaps assigned TRBD1 or TRBD2 (6 bases each). The CDR3 covers 15 residues. Deletions cut 4 bases from V and 8 bases from J, with 24 bases between. Germline-derived CDR1 and CDR2 are SQVTM and ANQGSEA.

There are many counts of this clonotype. The chain recombines TRBV7-2 with TRBJ2-3, with D perhaps matching TRBD1 (5 bases). V was shortened by 5 bases and J by 1 base, with 16 bases between the two germline ends. The CDR3 runs to 16 residues. Germline V gene sequence: CDR1 SGHTA, CDR2 FQGNSA. CDR3: CASSPQPLGGTDTQYF. CDR3 DNA sequence: TGTGCCAGCAGCCCGCAGCCTCTAGGGGGCACAGATACGCAGTATTTT. Variable domain in full (rest from reference TRBV7-2 and TRBJ2-3): GAGVSQSPSNKVTEKGKDVELRCDPISGHTALYWYRQSLGQGLEFLIYFQGNSAPDKSGLPSDRFSAERTGGSVSTLTIQRTQQEDSAVYLCASSPQPLGGTDTQYFGPGTRLTVL.

This clonotype was counted a few times. The CDR3 DNA is TGTGCCAGCAGCCGTTTTAGGGGAGATACGCAGTATTTT. It encodes CASSRFRGDTQYF. V is TRBV7-6 and J is TRBJ2-3; perhaps TRBD1 as D (5 bases). CDR3 length equals 13 residues. V was shortened by 5 bases and J by 5 bases, with 11 bases between the two germline ends. From germline, CDR1 is SGHVS and CDR2 FNYEAQ.

This clonotype was counted many times. V usage is TRBV20-1 and J usage is TRBJ2-3, with 7 bases lining up with TRBD2. Per germline, CDR1 DFQATT and CDR2 SNEGSKA (reference sequence). The CDR3 contains 17 residues. V gave up 3 bases and J gave up 0 bases; unmatched junction bases: 12. The CDR3 sequence is CSASRMLPGGSTDTQYF. The DNA of the CDR3 is TGCAGTGCTAGCAGGATGCTACCGGGGGGTAGCACAGATACGCAGTATTTT.

At least ten counts were recorded for this clonotype. This chain links TRBV5-1 with TRBJ2-1; D ambiguous. V lost 0 bases to trimming and J lost 1 base, with 11 bases between them. Germline CDR1 reads SGHRS; CDR2 reads YFSETQ. This CDR3 has 16 amino acids. This CDR3 is CASSLVTVLSYNEQFF. The DNA of the CDR3 is TGCGCCAGCAGCTTGGTGACGGTTCTTTCCTACAATGAGCAGTTCTTC.

This clonotype showed up many times. This chain connects TRBV10-3 to TRBJ2-3; the D gene is possibly TRBD2 (7 bases). The germline gives CDR1 ENHRY, CDR2 SYGVKD. Trimming took 0 bases from V and 4 from J, leaving 20 bases between them. The CDR3 sequence is 18 residues long. Here the CDR3 DNA reads TGTGCCATCAGTGAGTCAGGGCGCGGTCCCGGGGGGCCAGATACGCAGTATTTT. This codes for CAISESGRGPGGPDTQYF.

This clonotype has more than one count but fewer than ten. The chain employs TRBV5-4 and TRBJ2-1; TRBD2 matches at 13 bases. Per germline, CDR1 SGHNT and CDR2 YYREEE (reference sequence). Germline trimming cut 0 bases from V and 0 bases from J; bases unmatched to any gene: 6. This CDR3 contains 19 residues. The CDR3 reads CASSLAGTSGTPSYNEQFF. CDR3 DNA sequence: TGTGCCAGCAGCTTGGCCGGGACTAGCGGGACTCCCTCCTACAATGAGCAGTTCTTC.

The V call is TRBV4-2, the J call TRBJ1-1; perhaps TRBD1 as D (5 bases). The CDR3 covers 19 residues. V shed 3 bases and J shed 1 base, with 24 bases lying between them. The germline V gene has CDR1 LGHNA and CDR2 YNFKEQ. Here the CDR3 reads CASSHESGGNLGPNTEAFF. CDR3 nucleotide sequence: TGTGCCAGCAGCCACGAAAGTGGGGGGAATCTGGGCCCGAACACTGAAGCTTTCTTT.

This rearrangement joins TRBV7-6 to TRBJ1-2; D may be TRBD1 (5 bases). CDR1 is SGHVS, CDR2 FNYEAQ, per germline. The CDR3 contains 14 residues. Trimming pared 4 bases from V and 8 bases from J, leaving 17 bases between. The CDR3: CASSSPALGQGYTF. The CDR3 nucleotides are TGTGCCAGCAGCTCTCCAGCCTTGGGGCAAGGCTACACCTTC.

The chain carries TRBV7-6 and TRBJ2-5; 8 bases are a match to TRBD2. With 4 bases clipped from V and 5 bases from J, the junction kept 12 bases outside the gene matches. Germline-derived CDR1 and CDR2 are SGHVS and FNYEAQ. The CDR3 length is 16 residues. The CDR3 DNA reads as TGTGCCAGCAGCTCCCAAATCGCGGGGGGCTGGGAGACCCAGTACTTC. Its protein product is CASSSQIAGGWETQYF.

This clonotype was detected only a few times. V gene TRBV29-1 combines with J gene TRBJ1-1; 7 bases map to TRBD1. Per the germline V gene, CDR1 is SQVTM and CDR2 is ANQGSEA. The CDR3 has 13 residues. V gave up 5 bases and J gave up 3 bases; unmatched junction bases: 6. CDR3 region: CSVTGQPYTEAFF. CDR3 coding DNA: TGCAGCGTTACGGGACAGCCCTACACTGAAGCTTTCTTT.

This clonotype came up many times. The chain recombines TRBV24-1 with TRBJ2-1, with 9 nucleotides matching TRBD2. The CDR3 consists of 18 residues. The junction had 10 bases not matched to a gene; V was cut back by 1 base and J by 4 bases. The germline V gene has CDR1 KGHDR and CDR2 SFDVKD. Written as DNA, the CDR3 is TGTGCCACCAGTGATTTTCCGAGCGGGGGGCCCTTTTACAATGAGCAGTTCTTC. Amino acid sequence: CATSDFPSGGPFYNEQFF.

The sample holds many counts of this clonotype. V is TRBV29-1 and J is TRBJ2-7; no firm D call. The ends were cut back, 6 bases at V and 2 bases at J, with 11 bases in the middle. CDR3 length equals 12 residues. CDR1 is SQVTM, CDR2 ANQGSEA, per germline. The CDR3, as DNA: TGCAGCGTCGAGACACCCACCTACGAGCAGTACTTC. As protein: CSVETPTYEQYF.

This clonotype was counted many times. The genes are TRBV2 and TRBJ1-1; D perhaps matches TRBD1 (6 bases). The CDR3 contains 15 residues. Germline lookup yields CDR1 SNHLY and CDR2 FYNNEI. The V and J ends lost 1 base and 7 bases respectively, with 16 bases between them. The CDR3 protein is CASSEGPLTGIEAFF. The DNA of the CDR3 is TGTGCCAGCAGTGAAGGTCCCCTTACAGGGATTGAAGCTTTCTTT.